This T cell receptor beta chain emerged from a study of OX40 agonist ivuxolimab in advanced cancers. Study-wide context: Patients took ivuxolimab, an agonistic anti-OX40 (CD134) antibody.

Study conclusions and caveats: In the expanded peripheral T cells, antigen specificity was never determined. Some of the lowest clonal expansion was seen in partial responders at 0.1-3.0 mg/kg.

The sample holds one count of this clone. Its target is unknown. The V segment lost 1 base and the J segment 5 bases; nucleotides outside the gene matches: 9. This CDR3 is 17 amino acids long. From germline, CDR1 is MGHRA and CDR2 YSYEKL. Assay used: immunoSEQ multiplex PCR; TCRdb lists only in-frame clones, some missing. The sample has tens of thousands of clones, more than 70% seen once. This TCR was recovered from an adult with an advanced solid tumor such as melanoma, head and neck, liver or kidney cancer. Source: CD4+ or CD8+ T cells sorted from blood, taken in a trial of the OX40 agonist ivuxolimab. The V gene is TRBV4-1, the J gene TRBJ2-7, with 12 bases identical to TRBD2. DNA for the CDR3: TGCGCCAGCAGCCAAGGCCGCGCTAGCGGGGGGGTCCACGAGCAGTACTTC. Its translation is CASSQGRASGGVHEQYF.